Following are 24 T cell receptor beta chains from one sample sequenced in a study of CD8 T cells in ankylosing spondylitis. A single record per CDR3 protein comes from TCRdb applying MiXCR to the 5' RACE reads. The data contain 250,000 or so distinct CDR3 sequences, 15% to 20% of them seen just once; the ten biggest clones take up under 40%. The sample comprised blood, either unsorted or a sorted T cell fraction (not recorded which). These receptor sequences come from a male donor with ankylosing spondylitis or in good health (not recorded which).

The rearrangement links TRBV15 to TRBJ1-5; 7 nucleotides align to TRBD1. Germline CDR1 is LNHNV and CDR2 is YYDKDF (reference sequence). CDR3 length: 15 residues. The ends lost 3 bases at V and 1 base at J; junction bases unmatched: 3. This CDR3 reads CATSSEQGSNQPQHF. The CDR3 nucleotides read TGTGCCACCAGCAGTGAACAGGGGAGCAATCAGCCCCAGCATTTT.

V and J are TRBV11-2 and TRBJ2-2; unclear D gene. Germline V gene sequence: CDR1 SGHAT, CDR2 FQNNGV. Trimming removed 1 base from V and 3 bases from J, with 12 bases in between. The CDR3 has 16 residues. The CDR3 loop reads CASSLGHTEDTGELFF. The CDR3 DNA sequence: TGTGCCAGCAGCTTAGGCCACACAGAGGACACCGGGGAGCTGTTTTTT. Complete variable domain (other parts from reference TRBV11-2 and TRBJ2-2): EAGVAQSPRYKIIEKRQSVAFWCNPISGHATLYWYQQILGQGPKLLIQFQNNGVVDDSQLPKDRFSAERLKGVDSTLKIQPAKLEDSAVYLCASSLGHTEDTGELFFGEGSRLTVL.

A note on this clonotype: The junction departs from the called germline gene at one end, perhaps through a read error. This chain connects TRBV4-1 to TRBJ2-2; 13 bases are shared with TRBD2. Germline CDR1 and CDR2: MGHRA and YSYEKL. This CDR3 region has 17 residues. The chain's CDR3 is CASSQIGLAGVTGELIF. The CDR3 DNA is TGCGCCAGCAGCCAAATAGGACTAGCGGGGGTCACCGGGGAGCTGATTTTT.

This clonotype has at least ten counts. The chain recombines TRBV6-1 with TRBJ2-1; TRBD2 matches at 7 bases. The CDR3 length is 14 residues. The germline CDR1 and CDR2 sequences are MNHNS and SASEGT. Trimming removed 6 bases from V and 0 bases from J; junction bases left unmatched: 2. The CDR3 nucleotides read TGTGCCAGCAGAGGACTAGACTCCTACAATGAGCAGTTCTTC. It codes for CASRGLDSYNEQFF.

This clonotype turned up a few times. V is TRBV7-9 and J is TRBJ1-2; weak D call: TRBD1 (5 bases). The germline V gene has CDR1 SEHNR and CDR2 FQNEAQ (reference sequence). The CDR3 has 13 residues. V was trimmed by 3 bases and J by 0 bases, leaving 5 bases between them. Here the CDR3 reads CASSLGANYGYTF. CDR3 bases: TGTGCCAGCAGCTTGGGGGCTAACTATGGCTACACCTTC.

Ten or more counts support this clonotype. The chain combines TRBV10-3 with TRBJ2-3; possibly TRBD1 for D (5 bases). Germline assignment: CDR1 ENHRY and CDR2 SYGVKD. The ends were cut back, 7 bases at V and 2 bases at J, with 10 bases in the middle. CDR3 length: 13 amino acids. DNA of the CDR3: TGTGCCATCAAGAAAGGGGACACAGATACGCAGTATTTT. Translated, it gives CAIKKGDTDTQYF.

Only a few counts were recorded for this clonotype. The chain carries TRBV29-1 and TRBJ2-1, with D uncertain. The germline CDR1 and CDR2 sequences are SQVTM and ANQGSEA. The CDR3 is 11 residues long. V gave up 7 bases and J gave up 3 bases, with 7 bases separating them. CDR3 sequence reads: CSARGYNEQFF. DNA of the CDR3: TGCAGCGCCCGAGGCTACAATGAGCAGTTCTTC.

This clonotype was detected only a few times. V is TRBV15 and J is TRBJ2-6; unclear D gene. This CDR3 is 19 amino acids long. CDR1 is LNHNV, CDR2 YYDKDF, per germline (reference sequence). The V gene lost 3 bases and the J gene lost 0 bases, with 18 bases spanning the gap. Here the CDR3 reads CATSRGRHFINSGANVLTF. The CDR3 DNA sequence: TGTGCCACCAGCAGGGGCAGACACTTCATCAACTCTGGGGCCAACGTCCTGACTTTC.

This clonotype has more than one count but fewer than ten. The CDR3 sequence: CATGGGSDAGELFF. CDR3 bases: TGTGCCACCGGTGGGGGGAGCGATGCCGGGGAGCTGTTTTTT. This sequence joins TRBV24-1 and TRBJ2-2; tentative D call: TRBD2 (6 bases). CDR1 is KGHDR and CDR2 is SFDVKD in the germline V gene. V shed 9 bases and J shed 6 bases, with 16 bases lying between them. There are 14 residues in the CDR3.

This clonotype was counted only a few times. The J gene is TRBJ1-1, the V gene TRBV11-2; no clear D. CDR1 SGHAT and CDR2 FQNNGV come from the germline V gene. Deletions cut 5 bases from V and 4 bases from J, with 8 bases between. The CDR3 runs to 12 residues. CDR3 amino acids: CASSPWSTEAFF. Written as DNA, the CDR3 is TGTGCCAGCAGCCCGTGGAGCACTGAAGCTTTCTTT.

The chain combines TRBV18 with TRBJ2-1; 9 nucleotides line up with TRBD2. Germline values: CDR1 KGHSH, CDR2 LQKENI. CDR3 length: 16 amino acids. The V gene end was trimmed by 2 bases and the J gene end by 9 bases; junction bases not matched to a gene: 11. CDR3 coding DNA: TGTGCCAGCTCACCAGTAGTAGCGGGAGATTTGGGTGAGCAGTTCTTC. Amino acid sequence: CASSPVVAGDLGEQFF.

This clonotype was counted ten times or more. The chain recombines TRBV10-3 with TRBJ2-1, with 11 bases lining up with TRBD2. This CDR3 spans 17 amino acids. CDR1 is ENHRY and CDR2 is SYGVKD in the germline V gene. V shed 0 bases, J shed 6 bases, and the junction held 7 bases outside the gene matches. The CDR3 DNA reads TGTGCCATCAGTGAGTCGAGGGGGACTAGCGGCACCAATGAGCAGTTCTTC. Translating it yields CAISESRGTSGTNEQFF.

Only a few counts were recorded for this clonotype. V usage is TRBV29-1 and J usage is TRBJ2-3; possibly TRBD1 for D (5 bases). The V gene's germline CDR1 is SQVTM and CDR2 ANQGSEA. The CDR3 has 14 amino acids. V lost 6 bases, J lost 2 bases, and 15 bases lay in between. DNA of the CDR3: TGCAGCGTCTGGGGCCAAGAAGACACAGATACGCAGTATTTT. This gives the protein CSVWGQEDTDTQYF.

The chain joins TRBV29-1 to TRBJ2-3; the match to TRBD2 covers 9 bases. The germline gives CDR1 SQVTM, CDR2 ANQGSEA. This CDR3 contains 15 residues. V shed 5 bases, J shed 2 bases, and the junction held 8 bases outside the gene matches. The CDR3 nucleotides read TGCAGCGTTTCCTGGACTAGCGCACCCACAGATACGCAGTATTTT. Translation gives CSVSWTSAPTDTQYF.

This chain links TRBV12-3 or TRBV12-4 with TRBJ2-3, with TRBD2 as a possible D gene (5 bases). V was clipped by 4 bases and J by 1 base, with 12 bases between them. This CDR3 is built from 15 residues. In DNA, the CDR3 is TGTGCCAGCAGTTCCGGGGAACCCCGCACAGATACGCAGTATTTT. This sequence encodes CASSSGEPRTDTQYF.

V gene TRBV10-3 combines with J gene TRBJ2-7, with TRBD1 as a possible D gene (5 bases). The CDR3 runs to 13 residues. The germline V gene encodes CDR1 ENHRY and CDR2 SYGVKD. The V end lost 6 bases, the J end lost 1 base, and 10 bases lay between the germline ends. The chain's CDR3 is CAIREQGSYEQYF. In nucleotides, the CDR3 is TGTGCCATCAGAGAGCAGGGTTCCTACGAGCAGTACTTC.

This clonotype was found a few times. The chain employs TRBV12-3 or TRBV12-4 and TRBJ2-1; D not resolved. Trimming stripped 4 bases from V and 3 bases from J, with 10 bases between. This CDR3 region has 14 residues. The CDR3 loop is CASSSHGIYNEQFF. CDR3 bases: TGTGCCAGCAGTTCCCACGGAATCTACAATGAGCAGTTCTTC.

V gene TRBV6-5 combines with J gene TRBJ2-1; no clear D gene. The germline V gene encodes CDR1 MNHEY and CDR2 SVGAGI. The ends were cut back, 2 bases at V and 0 bases at J, with 8 bases in the middle. The CDR3 has 15 amino acids. CDR3 region: CASSYMASSYNEQFF. CDR3 nucleotides: TGTGCCAGCAGTTACATGGCGAGCTCCTACAATGAGCAGTTCTTC.

This rearrangement joins TRBV29-1 to TRBJ2-7; D could derive from TRBD1 or TRBD2 (6 bases each). The V gene's germline CDR1 is SQVTM and CDR2 ANQGSEA. V shed 6 bases and J shed 0 bases, with 9 bases lying between them. The CDR3 is made up of 12 amino acids. The CDR3 DNA is TGCAGCGTGACGGGGGCCTCCTACGAGCAGTACTTC. This encodes CSVTGASYEQYF.

A few counts support this clonotype. The rearrangement uses TRBV5-1 and TRBJ2-7; 7 positions agree with TRBD2. V dropped 0 bases and J dropped 0; count of bases not matched to a gene: 6. Germline-derived CDR1 and CDR2 are SGHRS and YFSETQ. There are 16 residues in the CDR3. The CDR3 DNA sequence: TGCGCCAGCAGCTTGGAGGTGGGAGGGCCCTCCTACGAGCAGTACTTC. Translation: CASSLEVGGPSYEQYF.

The chain joins TRBV4-1 to TRBJ1-3, with D perhaps matching TRBD1 (5 bases). From germline, CDR1 is MGHRA and CDR2 YSYEKL. This CDR3 comprises 17 residues. V was clipped by 1 base and J by 6 bases, with 19 bases between them. The CDR3 DNA reads TGCGCCAGCAGCCAAGTTTCGACAGTCCCCCTGCCAAACACCATATATTTT. Residues: CASSQVSTVPLPNTIYF.

V and J are TRBV27 and TRBJ1-5; D is unclear. The CDR3 loop spans 13 amino acids. Between the trimmed V and J ends, which lost 5 bases and 1 base, there was a span of 6 bases. CDR1 is MNHEY and CDR2 is SMNVEV in the germline V gene (reference sequence). The CDR3 is CASSLTSNQPQHF. As DNA, the CDR3 is TGTGCCAGCAGTCTTACGAGCAATCAGCCCCAGCATTTT.

This clonotype was counted only a few times. This chain joins TRBV24-1 and TRBJ2-3; tentative D call: TRBD2 (6 bases). The CDR3 spans 17 residues. From germline, CDR1 is KGHDR and CDR2 SFDVKD. V was cut by 1 base and J by 0 bases, with 13 bases left in between. In nucleotides, the CDR3 is TGTGCCACCAGTGATTTAGCGGGCGGATCCAGCACAGATACGCAGTATTTT. This codes for CATSDLAGGSSTDTQYF.

This clonotype was found a few times. The rearrangement uses TRBV13 and TRBJ2-1; 9 bases fit TRBD1. CDR1 is PRHDT and CDR2 is FYEKMQ in the germline V gene (reference sequence). V was pared by 7 bases and J by 5 bases, with 9 bases of the junction left unmatched. The CDR3 loop spans 15 amino acids. CDR3 bases: TGTGCCAGCACCCCTGGGACAGGGATCAACAATGAGCAGTTCTTC. Amino acid sequence: CASTPGTGINNEQFF.